The clone carrying this T cell receptor beta chain has just a few counts. Some clones are missing from TCRdb's copy, which holds only in-frame ones; the method was immunoSEQ multiplex PCR. The data show approximately 210,000 clones, over 60% seen once. The V gene's germline CDR1 is SGHTA and CDR2 FQGNSA. V was cut by 4 bases and J by 5 bases, with 17 bases left in between. The CDR3 loop spans 15 amino acids. This entry is derived from a study of cytotoxic CD8 clonotypes in ibrutinib-treated CLL. The rearrangement links TRBV7-2 to TRBJ2-5, with D perhaps given as TRBD1 or TRBD2 (6 bases each). The TCR was taken from a human donor with chronic lymphocytic leukemia. The starting material was PBMCs, obtained after 24 months of ibrutinib treatment. In DNA, the CDR3 is TGTGCCAGCAGCTCGACTAGAGGGGACATGGAGACCCAGTACTTC. Translation: CASSSTRGDMETQYF.